Listed below are T cell receptor beta chains from one sample, sequenced in a study of shared clonotypes between healthy human individuals. The assay was immunoSEQ multiplex PCR, and TCRdb's table has in-frame clones only and misses some. There are more than 2,000,000 clones in the sample; 85% to 95% occur only once, and under 0.45% lies in the top ten. The sample consisted of naive CD4+ T cells from PBMCs. These receptors all come from a man aged 18-30 years in good health. Some clones in this sample may be carry-over from other donors' samples. CDR3s include the opening cysteine and the closing phenylalanine or tryptophan. The D gene is left open where the match is weak. The listing skips clone size in some rows; elsewhere it reads once, few, many or a size class.

D gene: TRBD1; clone size: NA; J gene: TRBJ1-1; V gene: TRBV2; CDR3 DNA: TGTGCCAGCAGTTCCGACAGGGTAGAAGCTTTCTTT; CDR3 protein: CASSSDRVEAFF
D gene: TRBD2; clone size: NA; J gene: TRBJ2-3; V gene: TRBV11-2; CDR3 DNA: TGTGCCAGCAGCTTACTGGGGGGGAAACCCACAGATACGCAGTATTTT; CDR3 protein: CASSLLGGKPTDTQYF
D gene: NA; clone size: NA; J gene: TRBJ2-7; V gene: TRBV29-1; CDR3 DNA: TGCAGCGTAGCCACAGAAAGCAGGGGCTGGGACGAGCAGTACTTC; CDR3 protein: CSVATESRGWDEQYF
D gene: NA; clone size: NA; J gene: TRBJ1-1; V gene: TRBV9; CDR3 DNA: TGTGCCAGCAGCCCAGGGACCGTAAGCAGGGACACTGAAGCTTTCTTT; CDR3 protein: CASSPGTVSRDTEAFF
D gene: TRBD2; clone size: NA; J gene: TRBJ2-3; V gene: TRBV9; CDR3 DNA: TGTGCCAGCAGAGCCTATAGCGGGAGTGGCACAGATACGCAGTATTTT; CDR3 protein: CASRAYSGSGTDTQYF
D gene: NA; clone size: NA; J gene: TRBJ2-3; V gene: TRBV28; CDR3 DNA: TGTGCCAGCCAGAAGATTAACACAGATACGCAGTATTTT; CDR3 protein: CASQKINTDTQYF
D gene: NA; clone size: NA; J gene: TRBJ2-2; V gene: TRBV7-2; CDR3 DNA: TGTGCCAGGGGGTTGGGTGGGAGCGGCAACACCGGGGAGCTGTTTTTT; CDR3 protein: CARGLGGSGNTGELFF
D gene: NA; clone size: once; J gene: TRBJ2-3; V gene: TRBV4-1; CDR3 DNA: TGCGCCAGCAGCCAACAGGGCCCAGATACGCAGTATTTT; CDR3 protein: CASSQQGPDTQYF
D gene: NA; clone size: NA; J gene: TRBJ1-1; V gene: TRBV21-1; CDR3 DNA: TGTGCCAGCAGCAAAGTAAGCGCGGTGAACACTGAAGCTTTCTTT; CDR3 protein: CASSKVSAVNTEAFF
D gene: TRBD1; clone size: NA; J gene: TRBJ1-4; V gene: TRBV5-8; CDR3 DNA: TGTGCCAGCAGCTGGGGGACAGGGAGGCTGGATGAAAAACTGTTTTTT; CDR3 protein: CASSWGTGRLDEKLFF
D gene: NA; clone size: NA; J gene: TRBJ2-7; V gene: TRBV6-5; CDR3 DNA: TGTGCCAGCAGTTACAACGGCGCAGGGGAAATGCACGAGCAGTACTTC; CDR3 protein: CASSYNGAGEMHEQYF
D gene: NA; clone size: NA; J gene: TRBJ2-1; V gene: TRBV5-4; CDR3 DNA: TGTGCCAGCAGCTTGGAACTAGACAGTAATGAGCAGTTCTTC; CDR3 protein: CASSLELDSNEQFF
D gene: NA; clone size: once; J gene: TRBJ1-1; V gene: TRBV7-9; CDR3 DNA: TGTGCCAGCAGCTTAGCGGCCGGAGGCACTGAAGCTTTCTTT; CDR3 protein: CASSLAAGGTEAFF
D gene: NA; clone size: NA; J gene: TRBJ2-1; V gene: TRBV28; CDR3 DNA: TGTGCCAGCAGTTTAGGGGCGCGGGCGTCCTACAATGAGCAGTTCTTC; CDR3 protein: CASSLGARASYNEQFF
D gene: NA; clone size: NA; J gene: TRBJ2-1; V gene: TRBV4-3; CDR3 DNA: TGCGCCAGCAGCCAAGCCTCAGGGACTGAGCAGTTCTTC; CDR3 protein: CASSQASGTEQFF
D gene: NA; clone size: NA; J gene: TRBJ1-2; V gene: TRBV28; CDR3 DNA: TGTGCCAGCCGCCTCGGGCAGCTCTATGGCTACACCTTC; CDR3 protein: CASRLGQLYGYTF
D gene: NA; clone size: NA; J gene: TRBJ2-2; V gene: TRBV9; CDR3 DNA: TGTGCCAGCAGCGTAGTGGGGGGAGTAGGCACCGGGGAGCTGTTTTTT; CDR3 protein: CASSVVGGVGTGELFF
D gene: NA; clone size: NA; J gene: TRBJ1-1; V gene: TRBV5-1; CDR3 DNA: TGCGCCAGCAGCTTGGCTGGCAGCATGAACACTGAAGCTTTCTTT; CDR3 protein: CASSLAGSMNTEAFF
D gene: NA; clone size: NA; J gene: TRBJ2-7; V gene: TRBV15; CDR3 DNA: TGTGCCACCAGCAGGGGCGGGAACCCCTACGAGCAGTACTTC; CDR3 protein: CATSRGGNPYEQYF
D gene: NA; clone size: NA; J gene: TRBJ2-5; V gene: TRBV2; CDR3 DNA: TGTGCCAGCAGTTCAAGGAGAGAGACCCAGTACTTC; CDR3 protein: CASSSRRETQYF
D gene: NA; clone size: NA; J gene: TRBJ2-7; V gene: TRBV2; CDR3 DNA: TGTGCCAGCAGGTTCGGACGGACCGAGGGGGAGCAGTACTTC; CDR3 protein: CASRFGRTEGEQYF
D gene: NA; clone size: NA; J gene: TRBJ1-4; V gene: TRBV28; CDR3 DNA: TGTGCCAGCAGCCCGTTCCGGACAGCAACTAATGAAAAACTGTTTTTT; CDR3 protein: CASSPFRTATNEKLFF
D gene: NA; clone size: NA; J gene: TRBJ2-7; V gene: TRBV6-1; CDR3 DNA: TGTGCCAGCACCCCGGGCCCAGCTGTCGGCGAGCAGTACTTC; CDR3 protein: CASTPGPAVGEQYF
D gene: NA; clone size: NA; J gene: TRBJ1-5; V gene: TRBV7-8; CDR3 DNA: TGTGCCAGCAGCTTAGCGCAGTACAATCAGCCCCAGCATTTT; CDR3 protein: CASSLAQYNQPQHF
D gene: TRBD1; clone size: NA; J gene: TRBJ1-1; V gene: TRBV19; CDR3 DNA: TGTGCCAGTAGCGAAACTTGGGACAGGGGGGACACTGAAGCTTTCTTT; CDR3 protein: CASSETWDRGDTEAFF
D gene: NA; clone size: NA; J gene: TRBJ2-3; V gene: TRBV4-2; CDR3 DNA: TGTGCCAGCAGCCAAGAAGCCAGCCATTTCACAGATACGCAGTATTTT; CDR3 protein: CASSQEASHFTDTQYF
D gene: NA; clone size: NA; J gene: TRBJ1-2; V gene: TRBV9; CDR3 DNA: TGTGCCAGCAGCGTAGCCGGGGAGGATAACTATGGCTACACCTTC; CDR3 protein: CASSVAGEDNYGYTF
D gene: NA; clone size: NA; J gene: TRBJ2-3; V gene: TRBV28; CDR3 DNA: TGTGCCAGCAGTCTTTTAAGGGGTGGAAGTACAGATACGCAGTATTTT; CDR3 protein: CASSLLRGGSTDTQYF
D gene: NA; clone size: NA; J gene: TRBJ1-1; V gene: TRBV6-5; CDR3 DNA: TGTGCCAGCTCTTGGTCTTATCGGGTGACTGAAGCTTTCTTT; CDR3 protein: CASSWSYRVTEAFF
D gene: NA; clone size: NA; J gene: TRBJ2-7; V gene: TRBV30; CDR3 DNA: TGTGCCTGGAGTGTCGGTTCCTACGAGCAGTACTTC; CDR3 protein: CAWSVGSYEQYF
D gene: NA; clone size: NA; J gene: TRBJ2-3; V gene: TRBV6-6; CDR3 DNA: TGTGCCAGCAGTTACTCCAAAGGCGGAGCAGATACGCAGTATTTT; CDR3 protein: CASSYSKGGADTQYF
D gene: NA; clone size: once; J gene: TRBJ1-5; V gene: TRBV7-2; CDR3 DNA: TGTGCCAGCAGCTTTAGCGGTAATCAGCCCCAGCATTTT; CDR3 protein: CASSFSGNQPQHF
D gene: NA; clone size: NA; J gene: TRBJ2-1; V gene: TRBV27; CDR3 DNA: TGTGCCAGCAGTACCCAGGGTAACCCCTACAATGAGCAGTTCTTC; CDR3 protein: CASSTQGNPYNEQFF
D gene: TRBD2; clone size: NA; J gene: TRBJ2-1; V gene: TRBV27; CDR3 DNA: TGTGCCAGCAGTTCAAGACTAGCGGGCTCCTACAATGAGCAGTTCTTC; CDR3 protein: CASSSRLAGSYNEQFF
D gene: NA; clone size: NA; J gene: TRBJ2-5; V gene: TRBV27; CDR3 DNA: TGTGCCAGCAGTTTTTTGGGGGGCTCCGACGAAGAGACCCAGTACTTC; CDR3 protein: CASSFLGGSDEETQYF
D gene: TRBD1; clone size: NA; J gene: TRBJ2-7; V gene: TRBV10-1; CDR3 DNA: TGCGCCAGCAGCCCGGGACAGGCACGTAACGAGCAGTACTTC; CDR3 protein: CASSPGQARNEQYF
D gene: NA; clone size: NA; J gene: TRBJ2-1; V gene: TRBV18; CDR3 DNA: TGTGCCAGCTCACCCGGGACGGGCGGGCAGTTCTTC; CDR3 protein: CASSPGTGGQFF
D gene: NA; clone size: NA; J gene: TRBJ2-3; V gene: TRBV7-2; CDR3 DNA: TGTGCCAGCAGCTTATTTCAGAACACAGATACGCAGTATTTT; CDR3 protein: CASSLFQNTDTQYF
D gene: NA; clone size: NA; J gene: TRBJ2-1; V gene: TRBV29-1; CDR3 DNA: TGCAAAGAAACATACGAGTCAAGCCTCAATGAGCAGTTCTTC; CDR3 protein: CKETYESSLNEQFF
D gene: TRBD1; clone size: NA; J gene: TRBJ1-5; V gene: TRBV7-8; CDR3 DNA: TGTGCCAGCAGCTTAGCCTACCGTGGAGGCAGGGGGAGCAATCAGCCCCAGCATTTT; CDR3 protein: CASSLAYRGGRGSNQPQHF
D gene: TRBD1; clone size: NA; J gene: TRBJ2-5; V gene: TRBV5-1; CDR3 DNA: TGCGCCAGCAGCTTCACAGGGGGAATCCAAGAGACCCAGTACTTC; CDR3 protein: CASSFTGGIQETQYF